This is a list of T cell receptor beta chains from one sample in a study of shared clonotypes between healthy human individuals. The method was immunoSEQ multiplex PCR; TCRdb's version includes in-frame clones alone and lacks a portion of them. The sample holds under 600,000 clones, about 75% seen once. The sample comprised PBMCs. These TCRs come from a woman aged 40 to 50 in good health. Some clones in this sample may be carry-over from other donors' samples. CDR3s include the opening cysteine and the closing phenylalanine or tryptophan. A D gene is named only where the DNA matches it firmly. Clone size is shown for a subset of rows, as once, few, many or a class of expanded clone.

.	TRBJ1-2	TRBD1	TRBV7-3	CASSQDRTGIHHGYTF	TGTGCCAGCAGCCAGGACAGGACGGGAATTCATCATGGCTACACCTTC
.	TRBJ1-2	.	TRBV28	CASSLWAYGYTF	TGTGCCAGCAGTTTATGGGCCTATGGCTACACCTTC
.	TRBJ1-5	.	TRBV6-6	CASSPGAGPQHF	TGTGCCAGCAGTCCGGGAGCTGGGCCCCAGCATTTT
.	TRBJ2-2	TRBD2	TRBV30	CAWSQRGNTGELFF	TGTGCCTGGAGCCAGCGGGGGAACACCGGGGAGCTGTTTTTT
.	TRBJ2-1	TRBD2	TRBV9	CASSGLSGAGGLYNEQFF	TGTGCCAGCAGCGGCCTATCGGGGGCGGGAGGCCTCTACAATGAGCAGTTCTTC
few	TRBJ2-3	.	TRBV11-2	CASRLLTVDTDTQYF	TGTGCCAGCAGGCTTCTGACGGTAGACACAGATACGCAGTATTTT
.	TRBJ2-7	.	TRBV7-8	CASSLGGGYEQYF	TGTGCCAGCAGCTTAGGGGGCGGCTACGAGCAGTACTTC
.	TRBJ1-1	TRBD1	TRBV28	CASRKGGPNTEAFF	TGTGCCAGCAGGAAAGGGGGCCCGAACACTGAAGCTTTCTTT
.	TRBJ1-5	.	TRBV10-2	CASSDAGTFNQPQHF	TGCGCCAGCAGTGACGCCGGGACCTTTAATCAGCCCCAGCATTTT
.	TRBJ1-4	.	TRBV7-2	CASSLVPRGNEKLFF	TGTGCCAGCAGCTTAGTCCCTCGGGGGAATGAAAAACTGTTTTTT
.	TRBJ2-1	.	TRBV2	CASSDSHANGEQFF	TGTGCCAGCAGTGATTCTCACGCTAATGGTGAGCAGTTCTTC
.	TRBJ2-1	TRBD1	TRBV19	CASSMTGGFYNEQFF	TGTGCCAGTAGTATGACAGGGGGGTTCTACAATGAGCAGTTCTTC
few	TRBJ1-1	.	TRBV5-1	CASSLLQGPEAFF	TGCGCCAGCAGCCTCCTTCAGGGTCCTGAAGCTTTCTTT
.	TRBJ2-3	.	TRBV19	CASSMRLVTDTQYF	TGTGCCAGTAGTATGAGGCTAGTGACAGATACGCAGTATTTT
.	TRBJ2-1	TRBD2	TRBV2	CASSARTSGSVSIEQFF	TGTGCCAGCAGTGCGAGGACTAGCGGGAGTGTTAGTATTGAGCAGTTCTTC
.	TRBJ1-1	.	TRBV18	CASSPDVSRNTEAFF	TGTGCCAGCTCACCAGACGTATCCAGGAACACTGAAGCTTTCTTT
few	TRBJ2-3	TRBD1	TRBV5-1	CASSTGTGGAYTQYF	TGCGCCAGCAGCACTGGGACAGGGGGCGCGTATACGCAGTATTTT